The present T cell receptor beta chain was sequenced within a study of CXCR3-negative and CXCR3-positive naive CD8 T cells (dated by TCRdb to about 2019). Context from the whole study: About 150 million TRB reads were obtained in total, roughly 1.5 +/- 0.3 million reads per library. Diversity and physicochemical repertoire analyses were performed on about eleven donors pooled from two independent experiments. The TRBV-TRBJ cluster analysis covered naive subsets from about 5 donors and memory cells from 3 donors.

Comments on this clonotype: It lacks a known antigen.

CDR1 and CDR2 were assigned from the germline V gene as MDHEN and SYDVKM. The CDR3, cysteine through phenylalanine, is 16 amino acids long. The coding DNA is unavailable. Study-level results and caveats: Repertoire diversity was comparably high in both naive subsets but much lower in memory CD8+ T cells. Freshly isolated PBMCs were used for most assays because CXCR3 expression went down partially after cryopreservation. Within the same donor, TRBV-TRBJ usage looked similar between naive CXCR3-negative and CXCR3-positive cells, but memory cells had distinct patterns. Compared with CXCR3-negative naive cells, CXCR3-positive naive cells had TRB CDR3s with higher hydrophobicity (lower Kidera factor 4), lower energy, and higher strength and volume indices. Because surface CD5, which has been linked to self-reactivity in mice, was comparable between naive subsets, TCR interaction strength was also inferred from TRB CDR3 physicochemical properties.

The sequencing machine was a NextSeq 550. The Human TCR Profiling Kit (MiLaboratory) was used to make UMI-labeled 5' RACE TRB cDNA libraries. cDNA synthesis used the entire amount of extracted RNA, and PCR amplification then used the entire amount of cDNA produced. The libraries were made side by side, with each library going through the same number of PCR cycles. In the paper's pipeline: With a requirement of at least two reads per UMI, MIGEC and MiXCR extracted about 52,000 +/- 9,100 unique UMI-labeled TRB cDNA molecules per library. On average, each library contained approximately 40,000 +/- 10,000 functional in-frame TRB CDR3 nucleotide clonotypes without stop codons. After downsampling to 5000 UMI-labeled TRB molecules per sample, diversity metrics, including normalized Shannon-Wiener and Chao1, were computed in VDJtools. VDJtools was used to calculate clonotype-size-weighted physicochemical properties of the central five CDR3 residues, namely interaction energy, strength, volume and Kidera factor 4. TCRdb reprocessed the reads, so every CDR3 protein sequence counts as one entry and DNA is not shown. The V and J calls, along with clone size, are taken from TCRdb and not from the paper's own processing. In this sample's table one finds tens of thousands of distinct CDR3 sequences. The ten largest make up 1.5% of the sample.

For every CD8+ T cell subset, around 300,000 cells were flow-sorted straight into RLT lysis buffer, and each subset was sorted in triplicate. To exclude memory contaminants, naive CD8+ T cells were stringently defined as CD45RO-CCR7+CD27+CD95-. Peripheral blood mononuclear cells were isolated from buffy coats by standard density gradient centrifugation. Naive CXCR3-negative and CXCR3-positive CD8+ T cells were flow-sorted on a FACSAria III. Total RNA was extracted from sorted cells using an RNeasy Mini Kit. The sequence derives from a human donor in good health. Some clones in this sample may be carry-over from other donors' samples. The chain uses TRBV28 and TRBJ2-7; as DNA is missing, the TRBD2 call by TCRdb cannot be tested. Sequenced material: naive CXCR3- CD8+ T cells from blood. What this sample's cell subset or site label stands for: CD45RO-CCR7+CD27+CD95- naive CD8+ T cells lacking CXCR3 (TNR3-). CDR3 protein: CASSWVTSGAAYEQYF. The entire variable domain, with the stretches around the CDR3 drawn from the reference TRBV28 and TRBJ2-7 proteins, is DVKVTQSSRYLVKRTGEKVFLECVQDMDHENMFWYRQDPGLGLRLIYFSYDVKMKEKGDIPEGYSVSREKKERFSLILESASTNQTSMYLCASSWVTSGAAYEQYFGPGTRLTVT.